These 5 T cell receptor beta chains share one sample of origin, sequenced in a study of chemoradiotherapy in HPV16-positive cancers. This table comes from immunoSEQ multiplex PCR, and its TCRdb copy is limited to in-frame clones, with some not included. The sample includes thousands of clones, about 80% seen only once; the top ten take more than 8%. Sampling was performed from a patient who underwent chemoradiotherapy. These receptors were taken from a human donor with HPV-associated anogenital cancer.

Written as DNA, the CDR3 is TGTGCCAGCAGTGAGAGTCTTTACAGGGGCTTTGGGGCCAACGTCCTGACTTTC. Protein: CASSESLYRGFGANVLTF. The chain has TRBV2 and TRBJ2-6; 7 bases align to TRBD1. The CDR3 length is 18 residues. V dropped 3 bases and J dropped 3; count of bases not matched to a gene: 11. From germline, CDR1 is SNHLY and CDR2 FYNNEI. The full variable domain, in which reference TRBV2 and TRBJ2-6 provide the parts outside the CDR3, is EPEVTQTPSHQVTQMGQEVILRCVPISNHLYFYWYRQILGQKVEFLVSFYNNEISEKSEIFDDQFSVERPDGSNFTLKIRSTKLEDSAMYFCASSESLYRGFGANVLTFGAGSRLTVL.

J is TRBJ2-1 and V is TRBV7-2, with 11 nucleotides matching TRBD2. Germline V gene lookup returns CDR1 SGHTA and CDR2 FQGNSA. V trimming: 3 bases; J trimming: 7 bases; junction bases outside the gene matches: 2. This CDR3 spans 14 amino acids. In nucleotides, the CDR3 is TGTGCCAGCAGCTTCCTAGCGGGAGGAAATGAGCAGTTCTTC. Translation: CASSFLAGGNEQFF.

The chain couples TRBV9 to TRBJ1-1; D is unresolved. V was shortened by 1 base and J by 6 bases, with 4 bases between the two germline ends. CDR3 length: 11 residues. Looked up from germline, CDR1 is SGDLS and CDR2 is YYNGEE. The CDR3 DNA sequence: TGTGCCAGCAGCGTAATCCCTGAAGCTTTCTTT. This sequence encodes CASSVIPEAFF.

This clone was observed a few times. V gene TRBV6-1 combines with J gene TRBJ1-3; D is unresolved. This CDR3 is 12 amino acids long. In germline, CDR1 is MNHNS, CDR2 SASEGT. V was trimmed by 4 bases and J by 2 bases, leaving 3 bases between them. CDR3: CASSVPGNTIYF. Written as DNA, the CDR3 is TGTGCCAGCAGTGTCCCTGGAAACACCATATATTTT.

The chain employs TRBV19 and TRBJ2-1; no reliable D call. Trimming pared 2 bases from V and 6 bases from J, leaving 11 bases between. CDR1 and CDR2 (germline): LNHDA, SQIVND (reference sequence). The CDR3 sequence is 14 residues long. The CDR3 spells CASSIISGFNEQFF. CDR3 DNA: TGTGCCAGTAGTATAATCAGTGGATTCAATGAGCAGTTCTTC.